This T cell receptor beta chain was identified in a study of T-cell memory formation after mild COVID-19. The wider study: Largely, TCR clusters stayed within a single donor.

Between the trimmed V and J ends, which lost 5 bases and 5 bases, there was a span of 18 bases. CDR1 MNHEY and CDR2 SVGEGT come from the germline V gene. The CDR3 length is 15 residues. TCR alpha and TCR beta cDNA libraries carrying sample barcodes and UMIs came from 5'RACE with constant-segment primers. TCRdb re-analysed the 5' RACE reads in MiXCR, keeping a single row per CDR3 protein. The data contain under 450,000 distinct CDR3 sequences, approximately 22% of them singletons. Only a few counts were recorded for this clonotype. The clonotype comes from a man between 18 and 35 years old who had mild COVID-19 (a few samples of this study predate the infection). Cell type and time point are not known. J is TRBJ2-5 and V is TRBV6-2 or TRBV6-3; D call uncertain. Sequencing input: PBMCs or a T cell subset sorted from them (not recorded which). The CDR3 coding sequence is TGTGCCAGCAGTCTCACGACGGCCACCGGGGAGACCCAGTACTTC. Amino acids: CASSLTTATGETQYF.